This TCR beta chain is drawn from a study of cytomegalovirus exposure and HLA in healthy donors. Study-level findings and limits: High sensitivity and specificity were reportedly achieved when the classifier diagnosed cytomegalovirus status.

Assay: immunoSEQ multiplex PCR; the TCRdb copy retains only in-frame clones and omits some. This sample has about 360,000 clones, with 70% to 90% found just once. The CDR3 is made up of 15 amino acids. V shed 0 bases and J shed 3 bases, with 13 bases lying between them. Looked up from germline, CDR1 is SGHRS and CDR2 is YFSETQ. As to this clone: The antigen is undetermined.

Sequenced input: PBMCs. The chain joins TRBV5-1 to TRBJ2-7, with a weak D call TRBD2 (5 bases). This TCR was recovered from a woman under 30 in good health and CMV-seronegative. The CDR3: CASSLEFGNYYEQYF. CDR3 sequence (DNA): TGCGCCAGCAGCTTGGAGTTCGGGAATTACTACGAGCAGTACTTC.